The rows below give T cell receptor beta chains drawn from one sample of a study of T cell repertoires in cytomegalovirus infection. TCRdb used MiXCR to reprocess the reads, holding one entry per CDR3 protein. The sample lists around 290,000 distinct CDR3 sequences, roughly 24% occurring once. Sequenced material: PBMCs. These receptors came from a human donor in good health (CMV status not recorded). Some clones in this sample may be carry-over from other donors' samples. Each CDR3 is given with its conserved first and last residue. A D gene is named only where the DNA matches it firmly. Clone size appears in some rows only: once, few, many, or a class for an expanded clone.

J | size | V | D | DNA | CDR3
TRBJ2-5 | . | TRBV20-1 | . | TGCAGTGCTAGAGATCCGGCGGGTCAAGAGACCCAGTACTTC | CSARDPAGQETQYF
TRBJ2-5 | few | TRBV6-6 | TRBD1 | TGTGCCAGCACCCTTGGACAGGGTCAAGAGACCCAGTACTTC | CASTLGQGQETQYF
TRBJ2-3 | . | TRBV5-1 | . | TGCGCCAGCAGCCCGGACTCGCGAGGTACGCAGTATTTT | CASSPDSRGTQYF
TRBJ2-3 | many | TRBV7-2 | . | TGTGCCAGCAGCTTAGATACAGCAACAGATACGCAGTATTTT | CASSLDTATDTQYF
TRBJ2-3 | few | TRBV19 | . | TGTGCCAGTAGTATTTTCCTCAGGAGCGATACGCAGTATTTT | CASSIFLRSDTQYF
TRBJ2-5 | few | TRBV7-2 | . | TGTGCCAGCAGCCAGGGGGGGACCCAGTACTTC | CASSQGGTQYF
TRBJ2-2 | few | TRBV24-1 | . | TGTGCCACCAGTGATTTGCTTATCGGCGAAACCGGGGAGCTGTTTTTT | CATSDLLIGETGELFF
TRBJ2-5 | . | TRBV7-6 | . | TGTGCCAGCAGCTTCTGGGAGAAGTCGGAGACCCAGTACTTC | CASSFWEKSETQYF
TRBJ2-5 | . | TRBV15 | . | TGTGCCACCAGCAGGGGTGAGGGGACCCAGTACTTC | CATSRGEGTQYF
TRBJ1-4 | few | TRBV12-3/TRBV12-4 | . | TGTGCCAGCAGTTTACACAGGGTTAATGAAAAACTGTTTTTT | CASSLHRVNEKLFF
TRBJ2-1 | few | TRBV7-9 | TRBD1 | TGTGCCAGCAGCGTCAATAGGTTGACAGGGGGCTTTTCCTACAATGAGCAGTTCTTC | CASSVNRLTGGFSYNEQFF
TRBJ2-1 | few | TRBV19 | TRBD2 | TGTGCCAGTAGTATGTCTAGCGGGGGGCCCTTGGGCGAGCAGTTCTTC | CASSMSSGGPLGEQFF
TRBJ1-1 | . | TRBV7-2 | . | TGTGCCAGCAGCTTATTCAGCATGAACACTGAAGCTTTCTTT | CASSLFSMNTEAFF
TRBJ1-1 | . | TRBV5-4 | . | TGTGCCAGCAGCAGACGGATTCCGAACACTGAAGCTTTCTTT | CASSRRIPNTEAFF
TRBJ1-2 | . | TRBV6-5 | . | TGTGCCAGCAGTTACTCGTTGGGGTATGGCTACACCTTC | CASSYSLGYGYTF
TRBJ2-1 | few | TRBV7-3 | TRBD1 | TGTGCCAGCAGCTTAACCCCAGGGGGCGAAGCCGATGAGCAGTTCTTC | CASSLTPGGEADEQFF
TRBJ2-7 | many | TRBV6-2/TRBV6-3 | TRBD1 | TGTGCCAGCAGGCGCGCGGCACAGGGGAGAGAGCAGTACTTC | CASRRAAQGREQYF
TRBJ1-4 | many | TRBV7-2 | . | TGTGCCAGCAGCTTAGCGGCCGGGATCCCTAATGAAAAACTGTTTTTT | CASSLAAGIPNEKLFF
TRBJ2-1 | . | TRBV12-3/TRBV12-4 | TRBD2 | TGTGCCAGCAGTTCCCCTAGCGGTTACAATGAGCAGTTCTTC | CASSSPSGYNEQFF
TRBJ2-2 | few | TRBV5-3 | TRBD1 | TGTGCCAGCAGCTCGTGGGACAGTAACGCGAACACCGGGGAGCTGTTTTTT | CASSSWDSNANTGELFF
TRBJ1-1 | few | TRBV19 | TRBD1 | TGTGCCAGTAGGCCGATTTTACAGGGGGCGCGAACTGAAGCTTTCTTT | CASRPILQGARTEAFF
TRBJ2-5 | . | TRBV20-1 | . | TGCAGTGCTAGGGTAGGGACCCTCCAAGAGACCCAGTACTTC | CSARVGTLQETQYF
TRBJ1-2 | . | TRBV6-5 | TRBD1 | TGTGCCAGCAGTTACTCGTCAGGGGGGGTGAACATGCACTATGGCTACACCTTC | CASSYSSGGVNMHYGYTF
TRBJ2-3 | many | TRBV7-2 | TRBD1 | TGTGCCAGCAGCCGTAGACAGGGCGCAGATACGCAGTATTTT | CASSRRQGADTQYF
TRBJ2-1 | many | TRBV7-2 | TRBD2 | TGTGCCAGCAGCCGGGAGGGATCAAAGGGCAATGAGCAGTTCTTC | CASSREGSKGNEQFF
TRBJ1-2 | few | TRBV12-3/TRBV12-4 | . | TGTGCCAGCAGGGACAGTTTGAGGGGCTACACCTTC | CASRDSLRGYTF
TRBJ1-1 | many | TRBV7-2 | . | TGTGCCAGCAGCTTAGGGGGGGGCATGAACACTGAAGCTTTCTTT | CASSLGGGMNTEAFF
TRBJ2-1 | once | TRBV24-1 | . | TGTGCCACCAGTGATGCCTACTACCTCGAGCAGTTCTTC | CATSDAYYLEQFF
TRBJ2-7 | . | TRBV6-1 | TRBD2 | TGTGCCAGCAGCGTTAGCGGGCTTGGGGGTTATTGGAACTACGAGCAGTACTTC | CASSVSGLGGYWNYEQYF
TRBJ1-3 | . | TRBV18 | . | TGTGCCAGCTCACCAGACCGGGTTGAAAACACCATATATTTT | CASSPDRVENTIYF
TRBJ1-2 | many | TRBV6-1 | . | TGTGCCAGCAGTTCCCATGGACTCTATGGCTACACCTTC | CASSSHGLYGYTF
TRBJ1-1 | few | TRBV29-1 | . | TGCAGCGTTGTGCAGGCCACTGAAGCTTTCTTT | CSVVQATEAFF
TRBJ2-2 | . | TRBV28 | . | TGTGCCAGCACGTCGTCGGCGGGGGAGCTGTTTTTT | CASTSSAGELFF
TRBJ2-7 | . | TRBV10-3 | . | TGTGCCTCCGGAGGTCAGGCCCTATCCTACGAGCAGTACTTC | CASGGQALSYEQYF
TRBJ2-5 | many | TRBV7-2 | TRBD2 | TGTGCCAGCAGCTTAGGGGGGGGGACGGAGACCCAGTACTTC | CASSLGGGTETQYF